This T cell receptor (beta chain) was identified during a study of memory B cells and T cells in multiple sclerosis. Study-wide points: Compartments had unequal clone-set sizes, affecting shared clonotype counts.

This clone was seen a single time. Antigen unknown. Separate sequencing covered autoproliferating (CFSE-dim) and non-proliferating (CFSE-high) T cells from stimulus-free culture. Replicate wells were pooled after six to eight days of stimulus-free culture of fewer than 65 million CFSE-labeled PBMCs. CFSE at approximately 0.5 uM labeled the PBMCs, which were then cultured unstimulated. The CDR3 has 16 amino acids. Germline CDR1 and CDR2: SGHAT and FQNNGV. V was cut by 0 bases and J by 1 base, with 10 bases left in between. TCRdb keeps only in-frame clones here, not all; method: immunoSEQ multiplex PCR. The sample lists 46,000 or so clones, over 75% seen once, with 0.85% to 1.2% in the top ten.

The chain combines TRBV11-2 with TRBJ2-1; D might be TRBD1 or TRBD2, each matching 6 bases. The clonotype was recovered from a human donor with multiple sclerosis. Sequences were obtained from PBMCs from blood kept in culture. DNA of the CDR3: TGTGCCAGCAGCTTAGATTTAGGGGGGTCCTACAATGAGCAGTTCTTC. The encoded protein is CASSLDLGGSYNEQFF. The complete variable domain, with remaining parts taken from reference TRBV11-2 and TRBJ2-1, reads EAGVAQSPRYKIIEKRQSVAFWCNPISGHATLYWYQQILGQGPKLLIQFQNNGVVDDSQLPKDRFSAERLKGVDSTLKIQPAKLEDSAVYLCASSLDLGGSYNEQFFGPGTRLTVL.